Listed here are 9 T cell receptor beta chains from one sample, sequenced in a study of PD-1 blockade in classical Hodgkin lymphoma. Stated time point: cycle 4 day 1 (C4D1), after less than seven weeks of nivolumab. Each of the patients experienced relapse following autologous stem cell transplantation, and their brentuximab vedotin exposure differed. Assay: immunoSEQ multiplex PCR; the TCRdb copy retains only in-frame clones and omits some. There are about 17,000 clones in the sample; less than 75% occur only once, and 7.8% lies in the top ten. The sample was peripheral blood mononuclear cells (PBMCs), taken before the fourth cycle of nivolumab. These receptors originate from a human donor with classical Hodgkin lymphoma.

The chain carries TRBV28 and TRBJ2-5; unclear D gene. V was trimmed by 5 bases and J by 5 bases, leaving 9 bases between them. This CDR3 has 12 residues. Germline lookup yields CDR1 MDHEN and CDR2 SYDVKM. CDR3 in amino acids: CASSLFRETQYF. The CDR3 DNA reads as TGTGCCAGCAGTCTCTTCAGGGAGACCCAGTACTTC. The full variable domain, with the rest looked up from reference TRBV28 and TRBJ2-5, is DVKVTQSSRYLVKRTGEKVFLECVQDMDHENMFWYRQDPGLGLRLIYFSYDVKMKEKGDIPEGYSVSREKKERFSLILESASTNQTSMYLCASSLFRETQYFGPGTRLLVL.

This clone was counted a single time. V usage is TRBV5-1 and J usage is TRBJ2-5; weak D call: TRBD2 (5 bases). Germline CDR1 and CDR2: SGHRS and YFSETQ. The V end was cut by 4 bases, the J end by 0 bases, with 13 bases between. The CDR3 extends over 15 amino acids. CDR3 amino acids: CASSLQRGYQETQYF. The CDR3 DNA follows: TGCGCCAGCAGCCTTCAGAGAGGGTACCAAGAGACCCAGTACTTC.

The table lists this clone with a few counts. The chain has TRBV7-6 and TRBJ2-1; 9 nucleotides align to TRBD2. V lost 1 base to trimming and J lost 4 bases; unmatched junction nucleotides: 2. The V gene's germline CDR1 is SGHVS and CDR2 FNYEAQ. The CDR3 consists of 15 residues. For the CDR3, the DNA is TGTGCCAGCAGCTTAGGTAGCGGGAGTTACAATGAGCAGTTCTTC. It encodes CASSLGSGSYNEQFF. Using reference TRBV7-6 and TRBJ2-1 for the parts outside the CDR3, the full variable domain is GAGVSQSPRYKVTKRGQDVALRCDPISGHVSLYWYRQALGQGPEFLTYFNYEAQQDKSGLPNDRFSAERPEGSISTLTIQRTEQRDSAMYRCASSLGSGSYNEQFFGPGTRLTVL.

The chain couples TRBV7-9 to TRBJ2-7; no clear D. The V and J ends lost 4 bases and 2 bases respectively, with 21 bases between them. The germline CDR1 and CDR2 sequences are SEHNR and FQNEAQ (reference sequence). The CDR3 extends over 17 amino acids. The CDR3 DNA follows: TGTGCCAGCAGCTATAACCCGACGGATAATAACCCCTACGAGCAGTACTTC. Amino acid sequence: CASSYNPTDNNPYEQYF.

This clone appeared a single time. The gene calls are TRBV5-6 and TRBJ2-1; D unclear. Germline CDR1 and CDR2: SGHDT and YYEEEE. The CDR3 spans 14 residues. Trimming shortened V by 1 base and J by 3 bases, and 8 bases separated the two germline ends. CDR3 in DNA: TGTGCCAGCAGCTTGTTTTTCGACTACAATGAGCAGTTCTTC. It codes for CASSLFFDYNEQFF.

By sample fraction, this clone is medium-sized. V usage is TRBV30 and J usage is TRBJ1-1, with 8 bases matching TRBD1. Trimming removed 2 bases from V and 6 bases from J; junction bases left unmatched: 11. This CDR3 comprises 15 residues. Germline loops: CDR1 GTSNPN, CDR2 SVGIG (reference sequence). Here the CDR3 reads CAWSKVTGVGAEAFF. The CDR3 nucleotides read TGTGCCTGGAGTAAGGTGACAGGGGTTGGCGCTGAAGCTTTCTTT.

CDR3 protein: CASSQEPSGKETQYF. The CDR3, as DNA: TGTGCCAGCAGCCAAGAGCCTAGCGGGAAAGAGACCCAGTACTTC. The chain has TRBV4-2 and TRBJ2-5, with 9 positions matching TRBD2. V lost 0 bases, J lost 3 bases, and 2 bases stayed unmatched. This CDR3 region has 15 residues. Looked up from germline, CDR1 is LGHNA and CDR2 is YNFKEQ.

This chain links TRBV28 with TRBJ2-3; TRBD2 aligns across 12 bases. Germline loops: CDR1 MDHEN, CDR2 SYDVKM. Losses at the gene ends were 5 bases for V and 3 bases for J; bases not matched to a gene: 9. CDR3 length: 17 amino acids. CDR3 sequence reads: CASSLPGLAGMTDTQYF. The CDR3 region has the DNA TGTGCCAGCAGTCTTCCCGGACTAGCGGGAATGACAGATACGCAGTATTTT. The full variable domain, its missing parts supplied by reference TRBV28 and TRBJ2-3, is DVKVTQSSRYLVKRTGEKVFLECVQDMDHENMFWYRQDPGLGLRLIYFSYDVKMKEKGDIPEGYSVSREKKERFSLILESASTNQTSMYLCASSLPGLAGMTDTQYFGPGTRLTVL.

This rearrangement joins TRBV5-6 to TRBJ2-7; D ambiguous. V lost 0 bases, J lost 1 base, and 8 bases lay in between. The CDR3 is made up of 14 amino acids. The germline V gene has CDR1 SGHDT and CDR2 YYEEEE. In DNA, the CDR3 is TGTGCCAGCAGCTTGGCGGGCAGATCCTACGAGCAGTACTTC. It encodes CASSLAGRSYEQYF. The full variable domain, in which reference TRBV5-6 and TRBJ2-7 provide the parts outside the CDR3, is DAGVTQSPTHLIKTRGQQVTLRCSPKSGHDTVSWYQQALGQGPQFIFQYYEEEERQRGNFPDRFSGHQFPNYSSELNVNALLLGDSALYLCASSLAGRSYEQYFGPGTRLTVT.